The entry below describes one T cell receptor (beta chain). The data are from a study of CD8+ T cells in alopecia areata. J was trimmed by 5 bases and V by 1 base; bases with no gene match: 7. Germline-derived CDR1 and CDR2 are SGHNT and YENEEA. CDR3 length equals 16 residues. The treatment: oral pan-JAK inhibitor, 5-10 mg twice daily. Reverse transcribed after extraction, RNA yielded cDNA as the sequencing template. Sequenced by immunoSEQ multiplex PCR; TCRdb stores in-frame clones only, minus some. The sample records 210,000 or so clones, roughly 66% being singletons. The sample in question was CD4+ T cells sorted from blood, obtained at week 44, from a patient treated with tofacitinib. This clonotype was sampled from a human donor with alopecia areata. This chain uses TRBV11-3 with TRBJ2-2; 7 nucleotides line up with TRBD2. CDR3 in amino acids: CASSLVAGDGTGELFF. Here the CDR3 DNA reads TGTGCCAGCAGCTTAGTTGCGGGAGATGGAACCGGGGAGCTGTTTTTT.